Following are 20 T cell receptor beta chains from one sample sequenced in a study of blood T cells in healthy people across ages. A J-beta primer mix and a sample-barcoded 5' primer were used in a second PCR of about 7 to 12 cycles. TCRdb processed the 5' RACE reads anew with MiXCR; each CDR3 protein has one entry. The sample includes around 870,000 distinct CDR3 sequences, under 35% of them seen just once. Sample: blood. These receptors came from a woman of 80 years or more in good health.

This rearrangement joins TRBV20-1 to TRBJ2-5; D is unclear. Germline values: CDR1 DFQATT, CDR2 SNEGSKA (reference sequence). The germline V and J ends were trimmed by 1 base and 2 bases, with 8 bases remaining between them. This CDR3 spans 13 amino acids. This chain's CDR3 is CSARALLQETQYF. DNA for the CDR3: TGCAGTGCTAGAGCACTACTGCAAGAGACCCAGTACTTC.

The chain employs TRBV12-3 or TRBV12-4 and TRBJ1-1; TRBD1 matches 8 bases. The CDR3 is 14 amino acids. The trim removed 6 bases at V and 4 bases at J, leaving 7 bases unmatched. CDR3 bases: TGTGCCAGCAGCCTAGGGGGACAGGTCACTGAAGCTTTCTTT. This sequence encodes CASSLGGQVTEAFF.

Points on this clonotype: This may be a read error, as it is one base from a much larger clone. This chain connects TRBV27 to TRBJ1-4; 10 bases map to TRBD1. The junction had 8 bases not matched to a gene; V was cut back by 6 bases and J by 7 bases. The CDR3 is made up of 15 amino acids. CDR1 and CDR2 from the germline V gene are MNHEY and SMNVEV (reference sequence). CDR3 sequence reads: CASRKPGQGLEKLFF. The CDR3 DNA is TGTGCCAGCAGGAAACCGGGACAGGGGCTTGAAAAACTGTTTTTT. Full variable domain (outside the CDR3, taken from reference TRBV27 and TRBJ1-4): EAQVTQNPRYLITVTGKKLTVTCSQNMNHEYMSWYRQDPGLGLRQIYYSMNVEVTDKGDVPEGYKVSRKEKRNFPLILESPSPNQTSLYFCASRKPGQGLEKLFFGSGTQLSVL.

The CDR3 is CASSPRLRAGFLETQYF. The CDR3 DNA reads TGCGCCAGCAGCCCCAGATTACGGGCAGGATTTTTGGAGACCCAGTACTTC. The chain recombines TRBV5-1 with TRBJ2-5; no firm D call. This CDR3 has 17 amino acids. Germline lookup yields CDR1 SGHRS and CDR2 YFSETQ. The germline V and J ends were trimmed by 4 bases and 5 bases, with 24 bases remaining between them.

The rearrangement joins TRBV6-1 to TRBJ1-2; tentative D call: TRBD1 (6 bases). This CDR3 is 15 amino acids long. Trimming removed 3 bases at V and 6 bases at J, with 17 bases between. Germline CDR1 and CDR2: MNHNS and SASEGT. In DNA, the CDR3 is TGTGCCAGCAGTGAGGGAACAGGGCCGGCGGATGGCTACACCTTC. Protein sequence: CASSEGTGPADGYTF.

This clonotype was recorded a few times. V gene TRBV6-2 or TRBV6-3 combines with J gene TRBJ1-1; 7 bases match TRBD1. V dropped 2 bases and J dropped 6; count of bases not matched to a gene: 6. Germline V gives CDR1 MNHEY, CDR2 SVGEGT. The CDR3 spans 14 residues. The CDR3 is CASSYGRQGAEAFF. The CDR3 bases are TGTGCCAGCAGTTACGGTCGTCAGGGGGCTGAAGCTTTCTTT.

J is TRBJ2-5 and V is TRBV12-3 or TRBV12-4, with 15 positions matching TRBD2. The J call may be wrong; the DNA end is better matched by TRBJ2-7. The CDR3 sequence is 18 residues long. The CDR3 bases are TGTGCCAGCAGTTTAGCGCGGGGTGGACTAGCGGGAGGGAACGAGCAGTACTTC. Encoded protein: CASSLARGGLAGGNEQYF.

This clonotype has a handful of counts. This chain joins TRBV6-6 and TRBJ2-2; weak D call: TRBD1 (6 bases). The CDR3 runs 14 residues. Germline CDR1 and CDR2: MNHNY and SVGAGI (reference sequence). V lost 4 bases and J 4 bases, leaving 10 bases between the germline ends. Written as DNA, the CDR3 is TGTGCCAGCAGTTGGGGACAACTCACCGGGGAGCTGTTTTTT. Translation: CASSWGQLTGELFF.

In its sample, this clonotype was seen many times. This sequence joins TRBV9 and TRBJ1-1, with D maybe TRBD1 (5 bases). Germline CDR1 SGDLS, CDR2 YYNGEE. The CDR3 is 15 amino acids. Trimming left V 3 bases short and J 4 bases short, with 16 bases between. The CDR3, as DNA: TGTGCCAGCAGCGCGACGCTGGGGACGGGCACTGAAGCTTTCTTT. Protein product: CASSATLGTGTEAFF. Using reference TRBV9 and TRBJ1-1 for the parts outside the CDR3, the full variable domain is DSGVTQTPKHLITATGQRVTLRCSPRSGDLSVYWYQQSLDQGLQFLIQYYNGEERAKGNILERFSAQQFPDLHSELNLSSLELGDSALYFCASSATLGTGTEAFFGQGTRLTVV.

This clonotype was detected a few times. This rearrangement joins TRBV20-1 to TRBJ1-5, with TRBD1 matching 9 bases. The CDR3 runs to 15 residues. Unmatched junction bases numbered 7, after V lost 4 bases and J lost 3 bases. Germline V CDR1 and CDR2: DFQATT, SNEGSKA (reference sequence). The CDR3 region has the DNA TGCAGTGCTATTCCGGGACAGGGATCCAATCAGCCCCAGCATTTT. It specifies CSAIPGQGSNQPQHF.

The chain links TRBV3-1 to TRBJ2-3, with 14 positions matching TRBD2. This CDR3 contains 17 residues. The V segment lost 4 bases and the J segment 5 bases; nucleotides outside the gene matches: 8. Germline V lookup: CDR1 LGHDT, CDR2 YNNKEL (reference sequence). The CDR3 region has the DNA TGTGCCAGCAGCCCTGGACTAGCGGGGGGCCGGGGAGATACGCAGTATTTT. It translates to CASSPGLAGGRGDTQYF.

The chain is built from TRBV12-3 or TRBV12-4 and TRBJ1-6; 8 nucleotides line up with TRBD1. The V segment lost 5 bases and the J segment 10 bases; nucleotides outside the gene matches: 7. The CDR3 loop spans 14 amino acids. The CDR3 sequence is CASSIRQGRSPLHF. The CDR3 coding sequence is TGTGCCAGCAGTATTCGACAGGGGCGATCACCCCTCCACTTT.

This clonotype appeared a few times. The chain employs TRBV7-9 and TRBJ2-5; tentative D call: TRBD1 (5 bases). The CDR3 extends over 14 amino acids. Germline V gene sequence: CDR1 SEHNR, CDR2 FQNEAQ (reference sequence). V dropped 6 bases and J dropped 5 bases, with 16 bases sitting between them. CDR3 amino acids: CASRGSGAGETQYF. In nucleotides, the CDR3 is TGTGCCAGCAGGGGGTCTGGGGCAGGGGAGACCCAGTACTTC.

The J gene is TRBJ1-2, the V gene TRBV7-2, with unresolved D. The V gene's germline CDR1 is SGHTA and CDR2 FQGNSA. V was shortened by 2 bases and J by 6 bases, with 13 bases between the two germline ends. The CDR3 length is 14 residues. The CDR3 region is CASSLLAGGHGYTF. CDR3 nucleotide sequence: TGTGCCAGCAGCTTACTAGCGGGAGGGCATGGCTACACCTTC.

In its sample, this clonotype was seen many times. This chain links TRBV5-5 with TRBJ2-7, with D possibly matching TRBD2 (5 bases). This CDR3 is 16 amino acids long. Germline loops: CDR1 SGHKS, CDR2 YYEKEE (reference sequence). The V gene lost 0 bases and the J gene lost 6 bases, with 19 bases spanning the gap. In nucleotides, the CDR3 is TGTGCCAGCAGCTTGGAATTCGCACCTCCACGGGGCGAGCAGTACTTC. It translates to CASSLEFAPPRGEQYF. Based on the CDR3 plus reference TRBV5-5 and TRBJ2-7, the full variable domain is DAGVTQSPTHLIKTRGQQVTLRCSPISGHKSVSWYQQVLGQGPQFIFQYYEKEERGRGNFPDRFSARQFPNYSSELNVNALLLGDSALYLCASSLEFAPPRGEQYFGPGTRLTVT.

At least ten counts were recorded for this clonotype. The chain employs TRBV27 and TRBJ1-6; 8 bases line up with TRBD1. Germline values: CDR1 MNHEY, CDR2 SMNVEV (reference sequence). J was trimmed by 7 bases and V by 6 bases; bases with no gene match: 2. The CDR3 extends over 13 amino acids. The DNA for the CDR3 is TGTGCCAGCAGCTGGACAGGGAATTCACCCCTCCACTTT. Amino acid sequence: CASSWTGNSPLHF.

This clonotype has more than one count but fewer than ten. The V and J genes are TRBV5-1 and TRBJ2-2; 11 positions agree with TRBD2. Trimming removed 5 bases from V and 7 bases from J; junction bases left unmatched: 4. This CDR3 has 14 amino acids. Germline assignment: CDR1 SGHRS and CDR2 YFSETQ. This chain's CDR3 is CASRGLAGVGELFF. As DNA, the CDR3 is TGCGCCAGCAGAGGACTAGCGGGCGTCGGGGAGCTGTTTTTT.

This clonotype came up many times. The V gene is TRBV6-5, the J gene TRBJ1-5; D gene ambiguous. V was shortened by 4 bases and J by 2 bases, with 6 bases between the two germline ends. The CDR3 is 13 amino acids. From germline, CDR1 is MNHEY and CDR2 SVGAGI. Written as DNA, the CDR3 is TGTGCCAGCAGTTTTTACGGCAATCAGCCCCAGCATTTT. This codes for CASSFYGNQPQHF.

This clonotype was observed many times. The chain employs TRBV6-5 and TRBJ1-1; D is undetermined. Germline-derived CDR1 and CDR2 are MNHEY and SVGAGI. The CDR3 runs to 16 residues. V shed 2 bases and J shed 0 bases, with 13 bases lying between them. CDR3 DNA sequence: TGTGCCAGCAGTTACCAGAGAAACATTATGAACACTGAAGCTTTCTTT. This gives the protein CASSYQRNIMNTEAFF.

This clonotype was picked up many times. The rearrangement joins TRBV12-3 or TRBV12-4 to TRBJ1-6; TRBD1 matches at 9 bases. The CDR3 has 15 amino acids. The junction had 7 bases not matched to a gene; V was cut back by 6 bases and J by 7 bases. The CDR3 loop reads CASRRTGVENSPLHF. The CDR3, as DNA: TGTGCCAGCAGGAGGACAGGGGTTGAGAATTCACCCCTCCACTTT.